A single sample gave rise to the 2 T cell receptor beta chains below, sequenced in a study of Graves' ophthalmopathy and Graves' hyperthyroidism. Scientists amplified the TCR beta CDR3 regions from RNA transcripts. An opening RT-PCR round employed HTBI primers and preceded a second-round multiplex PCR. TCRdb re-called the multiplex PCR reads through MiXCR, storing one row per CDR3 protein. The sample shows about 1.2 million distinct CDR3 sequences, less than 45% of them seen only once. Input material: peripheral blood or thyroid tissue (not recorded which). The receptors stem from an adult man with Graves' hyperthyroidism.

In its sample, this clonotype was seen many times. This chain uses TRBV7-9 with TRBJ1-1, with a weak D call TRBD1 (5 bases). Per germline, CDR1 SEHNR and CDR2 FQNEAQ (reference sequence). CDR3 length equals 11 residues. Trimming pared 4 bases from V and 8 bases from J, leaving 8 bases between. The CDR3 DNA is TGTGCCAGCAGCTGGGACCGGGAAGCTTTCTTT. Translating it yields CASSWDREAFF.

This clonotype was counted many times. The chain joins TRBV2 to TRBJ1-5; D call uncertain. The CDR3 runs 14 residues. Trimming stripped 4 bases from V and 3 bases from J, with 10 bases between. The germline V gene encodes CDR1 SNHLY and CDR2 FYNNEI. CDR3 DNA: TGTGCCAGCAGTGCCCCGGCCAACAATCAGCCCCAGCATTTT. The encoded protein is CASSAPANNQPQHF.